One sample yielded the 20 T cell receptor beta chains listed below, sequenced in a study of graft-versus-host responses after intestinal transplantation. Antigen specificity for these receptors is unknown. This table comes from immunoSEQ multiplex PCR, and its TCRdb copy is limited to in-frame clones, with some not included. The table records more than 100,000 clones, 85% to 95% of them present only once. The sequenced sample was unstimulated CD4+ T cells sorted from spleen or lymph node cells, obtained before intestinal transplant. The receptors here all came from a human donor who received an intestinal transplant.

This chain joins TRBV27 and TRBJ2-7; 10 nucleotides agree with TRBD2. Losses at the gene ends were 6 bases for V and 7 bases for J; bases not matched to a gene: 9. The CDR3 has 14 amino acids. The germline V gene has CDR1 MNHEY and CDR2 SMNVEV (reference sequence). As DNA, the CDR3 is TGTGCCAGCAGGGAAGCGGGAGGGCCTCGGGAGCAGTACTTC. This encodes CASREAGGPREQYF.

This chain connects TRBV11-3 to TRBJ1-5, with D unresolved. The CDR3 contains 17 residues. The V gene lost 1 base and the J gene lost 2 bases, with 15 bases spanning the gap. Germline CDR1 is SGHNT and CDR2 is YENEEA. The CDR3 loop is CASSLGGMGKGNQPQHF. The CDR3 DNA is TGTGCCAGCAGCTTAGGAGGGATGGGCAAGGGCAATCAGCCCCAGCATTTT.

This chain links TRBV5-1 with TRBJ1-3; D remains unclear. CDR1 and CDR2 (germline): SGHRS, YFSETQ. This CDR3 has 16 amino acids. V was cut by 4 bases and J by 0 bases, with 14 bases left in between. This chain's CDR3 is CASSTSSRSSGNTIYF. The CDR3 DNA follows: TGCGCCAGCAGCACCTCCTCGAGGAGCTCTGGAAACACCATATATTTT.

The chain employs TRBV5-1 and TRBJ1-2; the D gene is possibly TRBD1 (6 bases). CDR1 is SGHRS, CDR2 YFSETQ, per germline. V lost 3 bases and J 3 bases, leaving 18 bases between the germline ends. The CDR3 has 16 residues. CDR3 region: CASSWRAGGGDYGYTF. CDR3 nucleotide sequence: TGCGCCAGCAGCTGGAGGGCGGGGGGCGGCGACTATGGCTACACCTTC.

The chain joins TRBV7-3 to TRBJ2-6; unclear D gene. The V gene's germline CDR1 is SGHTA and CDR2 FQGTGA. The CDR3 covers 16 residues. The V gene lost 6 bases and the J gene lost 2 bases, with 14 bases spanning the gap. The CDR3 sequence is CASRRSGVAGANVLTF. The CDR3 DNA sequence: TGTGCCAGCAGGCGTAGTGGGGTGGCTGGGGCCAACGTCCTGACTTTC. Supplemented by reference TRBV7-3 and TRBJ2-6, the full variable domain reads GAGVSQTPSNKVTEKGKYVELRCDPISGHTALYWYRQSLGQGPEFLIYFQGTGAADDSGLPNDRFFAVRPEGSVSTLKIQRTERGDSAVYLCASRRSGVAGANVLTFGAGSRLTVL.

This rearrangement joins TRBV19 to TRBJ1-1; TRBD1 might be the D (6 bases). Germline lookup yields CDR1 LNHDA and CDR2 SQIVND (reference sequence). This CDR3 has 12 residues. CDR3 sequence (DNA): TGTGCTGCACGGGGGGCGTACACTGAAGCTTTCTTT. Translating gives CAARGAYTEAFF.

Points on this clone: At one of its ends the junction is not consistent with the germline gene, which may arise from a read error. The chain combines TRBV5-1 with TRBJ2-2, with 12 bases fitting TRBD2. CDR1 is SGHRS and CDR2 is YFSETQ in the germline V gene. This CDR3 is 14 amino acids long. The CDR3 nucleotides read TGCGCCACCAGGACTAGCGGGAACACCGGGGAGCTGCTTTTT. It codes for CATRTSGNTGELLF.

The chain carries TRBV6-1 and TRBJ1-6; maybe TRBD1 (5 bases). In germline, CDR1 is MNHNS, CDR2 SASEGT. The V end was cut by 6 bases, the J end by 8 bases, with 17 bases between. This CDR3 has 15 residues. DNA of the CDR3: TGTGCCAGCAGCCTTTCGGGACGGAGAGATTCACCCCTCCACTTT. This translates into CASSLSGRRDSPLHF.

Notes on this clone: Other DNA sequences from this sample encode an identical CDR3 as well. V is TRBV18 and J is TRBJ2-3, with unresolved D. The CDR3 extends over 13 amino acids. Germline lookup yields CDR1 KGHSH and CDR2 LQKENI. With 3 bases removed from V and 0 bases from J, the gap between germline ends came to 4 bases. In nucleotides, the CDR3 is TGTGCCAGCTCACCTCCTAGCACAGATACGCAGTATTTT. Protein product: CASSPPSTDTQYF.

The chain carries TRBV28 and TRBJ2-7; perhaps D is TRBD1 or TRBD2 (5 bases each). Germline CDR1 and CDR2: MDHEN and SYDVKM. V lost 5 bases to trimming and J lost 3 bases, with 14 bases between them. The CDR3 has 14 amino acids. CDR3 sequence reads: CASSVGPYGYEQYF. The DNA of the CDR3 is TGTGCCAGCAGTGTGGGACCATACGGCTACGAGCAGTACTTC.

This clone has only one observation. The chain is built from TRBV27 and TRBJ2-2; 7 bases line up with TRBD1. Trimming cost V 3 bases and J 7 bases; bases outside gene matches: 8. Germline assignment: CDR1 MNHEY and CDR2 SMNVEV (reference sequence). The CDR3 sequence is 15 residues long. The CDR3 coding sequence is TGTGCCAGCAGTTTCGAGACAGGGAGACGCGGGGAGCTGTTTTTT. It codes for CASSFETGRRGELFF.

The chain joins TRBV5-1 to TRBJ2-2; TRBD1 aligns across 8 bases. This CDR3 contains 16 residues. The trim removed 1 base at V and 4 bases at J, leaving 6 bases unmatched. The germline gives CDR1 SGHRS, CDR2 YFSETQ. Here the CDR3 DNA reads TGCGCCAGCAGCTTGACAGTGACAGGGGTCACCGGGGAGCTGTTTTTT. It encodes CASSLTVTGVTGELFF.

J is TRBJ2-7 and V is TRBV18, with 8 bases fitting TRBD2. The length of the CDR3 is 14 residues. J gave up 4 bases and V 2 bases, and 4 bases lay outside the gene matches. Germline CDR1 KGHSH, CDR2 LQKENI. The CDR3 bases are TGTGCCAGCTCACCAAAAGCGGGAGCTTACGAGCAGTACTTC. It translates to CASSPKAGAYEQYF.

This chain connects TRBV5-1 to TRBJ2-1, with 7 bases identical to TRBD2. This CDR3 is 15 amino acids long. The germline CDR1 and CDR2 sequences are SGHRS and YFSETQ. V shed 1 base, J shed 6 bases, and the junction held 7 bases outside the gene matches. CDR3 coding DNA: TGCGCCAGCAGCTTGAGTACTAGCGTTTTCAATGAGCAGTTCTTC. Amino acids: CASSLSTSVFNEQFF.

CDR3 amino acids: CASSPTGDNYGYTF. The CDR3 DNA reads as TGTGCCAGCAGCCCAACAGGAGATAACTATGGCTACACCTTC. This chain links TRBV11-1 with TRBJ1-2, with D possibly being TRBD1 (5 bases). Trimming took 5 bases from V and 1 from J, leaving 11 bases between them. CDR3 size: 14 residues. Germline lookup yields CDR1 SGHAT and CDR2 FQDESV (reference sequence).

The chain recombines TRBV27 with TRBJ2-5, with D unresolved. This CDR3 has 15 amino acids. Germline V gene sequence: CDR1 MNHEY, CDR2 SMNVEV (reference sequence). V shed 5 bases and J shed 2 bases, with 15 bases lying between them. The CDR3 region has the DNA TGTGCCAGCAGTCTACTCAACGGGTTTCAAGAGACCCAGTACTTC. Its translation is CASSLLNGFQETQYF.

The V call is TRBV6-4, the J call TRBJ1-2; 7 nucleotides agree with TRBD1. Germline assignment: CDR1 MRHNA and CDR2 SNTAGT. The CDR3 is made up of 15 amino acids. With V trimmed by 5 bases and J by 4 bases, 10 bases remained unmatched. CDR3 DNA: TGTGCCAGCAGTCCCTCGGGACAGAGACTCTATGGCTACACCTTC. Translation gives CASSPSGQRLYGYTF.

V and J are TRBV28 and TRBJ1-1, with 7 nucleotides matching TRBD1. Germline V gene data show CDR1 as MDHEN and CDR2 as SYDVKM. The CDR3 has 15 residues. V dropped 5 bases and J dropped 6; count of bases not matched to a gene: 12. In nucleotides, the CDR3 is TGTGCCAGCAGTCCCCCCGGCAGGGGGGGGTCTGAAGCTTTCTTT. This gives the protein CASSPPGRGGSEAFF.

The chain is built from TRBV28 and TRBJ1-2, with 9 bases fitting TRBD1. CDR1 and CDR2 (germline): MDHEN, SYDVKM. The CDR3 is made up of 15 amino acids. J was trimmed by 2 bases and V by 7 bases; bases with no gene match: 8. The CDR3 DNA follows: TGTGCCAGCAACCTACCGGGACAGGGAAACTATGGCTACACCTTC. Translating gives CASNLPGQGNYGYTF.

The V gene is TRBV5-1, the J gene TRBJ2-1; D unclear. V was shortened by 0 bases and J by 9 bases, with 13 bases between the two germline ends. Germline V lookup: CDR1 SGHRS, CDR2 YFSETQ. The CDR3 covers 14 residues. The CDR3 is CASSLAATESEQFF. The CDR3 DNA reads TGCGCCAGCAGCTTGGCGGCCACAGAGAGTGAGCAGTTCTTC.